A single sample gave rise to the 28 T cell receptor beta chains below, sequenced in a study of blood T cell repertoires in COVID-19. Produced via immunoSEQ multiplex PCR; TCRdb's table is partial and in-frame only. The sample carries approximately 100,000 clones, 85% to 95% recorded once. Material: peripheral blood. The receptors were sampled from a man between 45 and 60 years old with active COVID-19.

This chain links TRBV19 with TRBJ2-7; tentatively, D is TRBD1 (5 bases). Germline CDR1 LNHDA, CDR2 SQIVND (reference sequence). The CDR3 has 14 amino acids. Trimming left V 4 bases short and J 4 bases short, with 14 bases between. This CDR3 reads CASSTGPRTYEQYF. The CDR3 bases are TGTGCCAGTAGTACCGGACCTAGGACATACGAGCAGTACTTC.

The chain carries TRBV20-1 and TRBJ1-1; D may be TRBD1 (5 bases). CDR1 is DFQATT, CDR2 SNEGSKA, per germline (reference sequence). The CDR3 runs to 13 residues. Trimming stripped 3 bases from V and 10 bases from J, with 18 bases between. CDR3 bases: TGCAGTGCTAGTCCTACTTTTACCGGGGGAGCTTTCTTT. As protein: CSASPTFTGGAFF.

V and J are TRBV9 and TRBJ2-3; 9 bases are shared with TRBD2. V was clipped by 1 base and J by 4 bases; unmatched bases: 4. The germline V gene encodes CDR1 SGDLS and CDR2 YYNGEE. The CDR3 contains 15 residues. CDR3 DNA sequence: TGTGCCAGCAGCGTAAGTGGGACTAGCTCAGATACGCAGTATTTT. Translation: CASSVSGTSSDTQYF.

The rearrangement joins TRBV9 to TRBJ2-1; D gene ambiguous. CDR3 length: 14 residues. Germline V gives CDR1 SGDLS, CDR2 YYNGEE. V dropped 0 bases and J dropped 6 bases, with 10 bases sitting between them. CDR3 nucleotide sequence: TGTGCCAGCAGCGTAGGTACAGATATCAATGAGCAGTTCTTC. Translating gives CASSVGTDINEQFF.

The V and J genes are TRBV6-5 and TRBJ2-7, with 10 bases aligning to TRBD1. V was pared by 6 bases and J by 4 bases, with 6 bases of the junction left unmatched. CDR3 size: 14 residues. Germline V CDR1 and CDR2: MNHEY, SVGAGI. CDR3 protein: CASRRGQGLYEQYF. CDR3 nucleotide sequence: TGTGCCAGCAGAAGGGGACAGGGGCTGTACGAGCAGTACTTC.

This rearrangement joins TRBV9 to TRBJ2-2; 8 nucleotides line up with TRBD2. Trimming cost V 1 base and J 4 bases; bases outside gene matches: 12. CDR3 size: 18 residues. Looked up from germline, CDR1 is SGDLS and CDR2 is YYNGEE. The CDR3: CASSVHPGGDGATGELFF. The CDR3 nucleotides are TGTGCCAGCAGCGTACACCCCGGGGGGGACGGAGCCACCGGGGAGCTGTTTTTT.

This clone was counted once. This sequence joins TRBV11-2 and TRBJ2-2; 12 bases are shared with TRBD2. The CDR3 runs to 19 residues. From germline, CDR1 is SGHAT and CDR2 FQNNGV. The V and J ends lost 2 bases and 1 base, in that order; junction bases with no gene match: 8. CDR3 bases: TGTGCCAGCAGCTTAATTTCTAGCGGGAGGGCCTTGAACACCGGGGAGCTGTTTTTT. Protein product: CASSLISSGRALNTGELFF. Filled out from reference TRBV11-2 and TRBJ2-2, the complete variable domain reads EAGVAQSPRYKIIEKRQSVAFWCNPISGHATLYWYQQILGQGPKLLIQFQNNGVVDDSQLPKDRFSAERLKGVDSTLKIQPAKLEDSAVYLCASSLISSGRALNTGELFFGEGSRLTVL.

The chain recombines TRBV7-3 with TRBJ1-1; D is ambiguous. In germline, CDR1 is SGHTA, CDR2 FQGTGA. Trimming cost V 1 base and J 0 bases, with 9 bases left between them. The CDR3 contains 15 residues. Written as DNA, the CDR3 is TGTGCCAGCAGCTTAAACGCCGGTATGAACACTGAAGCTTTCTTT. This gives the protein CASSLNAGMNTEAFF.

This chain connects TRBV19 to TRBJ1-3, with D maybe TRBD1 (6 bases). Trimming took 6 bases from V and 4 from J, leaving 13 bases between them. This CDR3 spans 14 amino acids. CDR1 LNHDA and CDR2 SQIVND come from the germline V gene (reference sequence). CDR3 loop: CASRLQGAGNTIYF. The CDR3 DNA sequence: TGTGCCAGTAGACTACAGGGCGCAGGAAACACCATATATTTT.

This CDR3 is CASSLEPGGNEQFF. CDR3 in DNA: TGCGCCAGCAGCTTGGAGCCGGGTGGGAATGAGCAGTTCTTC. This chain uses TRBV5-1 with TRBJ2-1; D is undetermined. The CDR3 loop spans 14 amino acids. The ends were cut back, 0 bases at V and 7 bases at J, with 11 bases in the middle. Per germline, CDR1 SGHRS and CDR2 YFSETQ.

The rearrangement uses TRBV19 and TRBJ2-7; 10 bases match TRBD2. V trimming: 4 bases; J trimming: 4 bases; junction bases outside the gene matches: 7. CDR3 size: 15 residues. Germline V lookup: CDR1 LNHDA, CDR2 SQIVND (reference sequence). The CDR3 sequence: CASSKGLAGEYEQYF. The CDR3 coding sequence is TGTGCCAGTAGTAAAGGGCTAGCGGGAGAGTACGAGCAGTACTTC.

This chain uses TRBV9 with TRBJ1-6; D is unresolved. V lost 4 bases and J lost 3, with 8 bases in between. CDR3 size: 14 residues. Germline CDR1 is SGDLS and CDR2 is YYNGEE. DNA for the CDR3: TGTGCCAGCAGCTCAGCGGACTATAATTCACCCCTCCACTTT. This encodes CASSSADYNSPLHF.

The chain combines TRBV5-6 with TRBJ1-2, with no clear D. The CDR3 spans 12 residues. V was shortened by 1 base and J by 4 bases, with 5 bases between the two germline ends. In germline, CDR1 is SGHDT, CDR2 YYEEEE. The CDR3 DNA follows: TGTGCCAGCAGCTTGTCTCTCTATGGCTACACCTTC. Translation: CASSLSLYGYTF.

The chain combines TRBV18 with TRBJ1-5, with TRBD1 identical over 8 bases. This CDR3 has 15 residues. The germline CDR1 and CDR2 sequences are KGHSH and LQKENI. V trimming: 5 bases; J trimming: 6 bases; junction bases outside the gene matches: 9. The CDR3 here is CASSKQGGVGQPQHF. CDR3 DNA sequence: TGTGCCAGCTCAAAACAGGGGGGAGTGGGTCAGCCCCAGCATTTT.

The CDR3 here is CASSQTRDRVAGELFF. The CDR3 nucleotides read TGTGCCAGCAGCCAAACCCGGGACAGGGTAGCCGGGGAGCTGTTTTTT. This chain joins TRBV11-2 and TRBJ2-2; 9 nucleotides align to TRBD1. Losses at the gene ends were 5 bases for V and 6 bases for J; bases not matched to a gene: 10. The V gene's germline CDR1 is SGHAT and CDR2 FQNNGV. There are 16 residues in the CDR3.

The genes are TRBV28 and TRBJ2-7; 7 bases map to TRBD1. Looked up from germline, CDR1 is MDHEN and CDR2 is SYDVKM. The V segment lost 6 bases and the J segment 0 bases; nucleotides outside the gene matches: 5. The CDR3 is made up of 14 amino acids. The CDR3, as DNA: TGTGCCAGCAGGCCCCGGGACAGCTCCTACGAGCAGTACTTC. It is translated as CASRPRDSSYEQYF.

The gene calls are TRBV7-9 and TRBJ2-1; TRBD2 matches 10 bases. The J segment lost 5 bases and the V segment lost 2 bases, leaving 6 bases of the junction unmatched. The CDR3 runs to 16 residues. Germline CDR1 SEHNR, CDR2 FQNEAQ (reference sequence). The chain's CDR3 is CASSLLGTSANNEQFF. CDR3 sequence (DNA): TGTGCCAGCAGCTTACTCGGGACTAGCGCGAACAATGAGCAGTTCTTC.

CDR3 region: CASSPRTGEGAYNEQFF. The CDR3, as DNA: TGTGCCAGTAGTCCCCGGACAGGGGAGGGGGCTTACAATGAGCAGTTCTTC. The chain combines TRBV19 with TRBJ2-1; 9 bases match TRBD1. Germline V gives CDR1 LNHDA, CDR2 SQIVND (reference sequence). The CDR3 length is 17 residues. The V gene end was trimmed by 5 bases and the J gene end by 4 bases; junction bases not matched to a gene: 12. The complete variable domain, with remaining parts taken from reference TRBV19 and TRBJ2-1, reads DGGITQSPKYLFRKEGQNVTLSCEQNLNHDAMYWYRQDPGQGLRLIYYSQIVNDFQKGDIAEGYSVSREKKESFPLTVTSAQKNPTAFYLCASSPRTGEGAYNEQFFGPGTRLTVL.

The V call is TRBV28, the J call TRBJ2-2; a possible D gene is TRBD1 (6 bases). V was clipped by 5 bases and J by 4 bases, with 11 bases between them. The CDR3 is made up of 14 amino acids. Looked up from germline, CDR1 is MDHEN and CDR2 is SYDVKM. In DNA, the CDR3 is TGTGCCAGCAGTCCGAGGACAGTCACCGGGGAGCTGTTTTTT. Protein product: CASSPRTVTGELFF.

This chain connects TRBV14 to TRBJ2-1; 9 positions agree with TRBD2. In germline, CDR1 is SGHDN, CDR2 FVKESK. The J segment lost 5 bases and the V segment lost 8 bases, leaving 22 bases of the junction unmatched. The CDR3 covers 19 residues. The CDR3 DNA follows: TGTGCCAGCTCCCGGACCTGGAGGACGAAGCGGGAGGTGCACAATGAGCAGTTCTTC. Amino acids: CASSRTWRTKREVHNEQFF.

This clone was counted only a few times. CDR3 nucleotides: TGTGCCAGCAGCAACGGGAACAGGGAACGGTCACCCCTCCACTTT. It translates to CASSNGNRERSPLHF. This rearrangement joins TRBV2 to TRBJ1-6, with a tentative D call TRBD1 (6 bases). The V end lost 6 bases, the J end lost 10 bases, and 19 bases lay between the germline ends. Per the germline V gene, CDR1 is SNHLY and CDR2 is FYNNEI. This CDR3 is built from 15 residues.

This chain links TRBV7-3 with TRBJ2-3; a weak D match, TRBD1 (6 bases). CDR1 and CDR2 (germline): SGHTA, FQGTGA. The CDR3 is made up of 14 amino acids. Trimming took off 4 bases at V and 0 bases at J, with 8 bases between the two ends. The CDR3 spells CASSSGTSTDTQYF. In DNA form, the CDR3 reads TGTGCCAGCAGCTCCGGGACAAGCACAGATACGCAGTATTTT.

The rearrangement links TRBV5-1 to TRBJ1-6; 10 bases match TRBD1. V was pared by 3 bases and J by 7 bases, with 1 base of the junction left unmatched. The CDR3 has 14 residues. Germline V gene sequence: CDR1 SGHRS, CDR2 YFSETQ. CDR3 residues: CASSWTGGNSPLHF. The CDR3 region has the DNA TGCGCCAGCAGCTGGACAGGGGGAAATTCACCCCTCCACTTT. Full variable domain (rest looked up from reference TRBV5-1 and TRBJ1-6): KAGVTQTPRYLIKTRGQQVTLSCSPISGHRSVSWYQQTPGQGLQFLFEYFSETQRNKGNFPGRFSGRQFSNSRSEMNVSTLELGDSALYLCASSWTGGNSPLHFGNGTRLTVT.

The gene calls are TRBV19 and TRBJ2-7; TRBD2 matches 9 bases. CDR3 length equals 15 residues. V gave up 6 bases and J gave up 4 bases; unmatched junction bases: 10. Germline assignment: CDR1 LNHDA and CDR2 SQIVND (reference sequence). The CDR3 is CASRLSTSGAYEQYF. DNA for the CDR3: TGTGCCAGTAGGCTATCGACTAGCGGAGCGTACGAGCAGTACTTC.

This chain links TRBV10-2 with TRBJ2-2; 12 bases are shared with TRBD2. The junction had 4 bases not matched to a gene; V was cut back by 6 bases and J by 5 bases. This CDR3 contains 15 residues. The germline CDR1 and CDR2 sequences are WSHSY and SAAADI. Here the CDR3 DNA reads TGCGCCAGCAGGACTAGCGGGAGCGGAACCGGGGAGCTGTTTTTT. Its translation is CASRTSGSGTGELFF.

V gene TRBV5-6 combines with J gene TRBJ2-5, with D perhaps matching TRBD1 (5 bases). The CDR3 has 14 residues. Germline loops: CDR1 SGHDT, CDR2 YYEEEE. V was clipped by 4 bases and J by 2 bases, with 12 bases between them. CDR3 DNA: TGTGCCAGCAGCGTTAGGGGTCTACAAGAGACCCAGTACTTC. Translated, it gives CASSVRGLQETQYF.

The V and J genes are TRBV28 and TRBJ2-5, with a possible D match to TRBD2 (6 bases). Germline V gene sequence: CDR1 MDHEN, CDR2 SYDVKM. The CDR3 loop spans 16 amino acids. Trimming cost V 4 bases and J 4 bases, with 19 bases left between them. CDR3 bases: TGTGCCAGCAGTTCCAGGGCGGGGCGGAGCCTAGAGACCCAGTACTTC. It encodes CASSSRAGRSLETQYF.

The V call is TRBV30, the J call TRBJ1-1, with 8 bases fitting TRBD1. The CDR3 covers 12 residues. Germline CDR1 reads GTSNPN; CDR2 reads SVGIG (reference sequence). V trimming: 4 bases; J trimming: 11 bases; junction bases outside the gene matches: 9. CDR3: CAWTSGGRLAFF. CDR3 in DNA: TGTGCCTGGACCTCAGGGGGCCGTTTGGCTTTCTTT. Based on the CDR3 plus reference TRBV30 and TRBJ1-1, the full variable domain is SQTIHQWPATLVQPVGSPLSLECTVEGTSNPNLYWYRQAAGRGLQLLFYSVGIGQISSEVPQNLSASRPQDRQFILSSKKLLLSDSGFYLCAWTSGGRLAFFGQGTRLTVV.